This TCR beta chain originates from a study of cytomegalovirus exposure and HLA in healthy donors. 13 Jbeta primers and 60 Vbeta primers were used for the PCR. The repertoire was sequenced with immunoSEQ multiplex PCR; TCRdb's copy has only in-frame clones and lacks some. Among about 41,000 clones, around 85% were seen once, and the ten largest hold under 3%. This TCR was recovered from a man between 45 and 60 years old in good health and CMV-seronegative. Sequences were obtained from PBMCs.

The CDR3 protein is CASSVAYEQYF. The CDR3 nucleotides are TGTGCCAGCAGTGTAGCCTACGAGCAGTACTTC. The rearrangement joins TRBV2 to TRBJ2-5; no clear D. The J call may be mistaken, given a closer DNA end match to TRBJ2-7. The CDR3 sequence is 11 residues long. Germline V gene lookup returns CDR1 SNHLY and CDR2 FYNNEI.